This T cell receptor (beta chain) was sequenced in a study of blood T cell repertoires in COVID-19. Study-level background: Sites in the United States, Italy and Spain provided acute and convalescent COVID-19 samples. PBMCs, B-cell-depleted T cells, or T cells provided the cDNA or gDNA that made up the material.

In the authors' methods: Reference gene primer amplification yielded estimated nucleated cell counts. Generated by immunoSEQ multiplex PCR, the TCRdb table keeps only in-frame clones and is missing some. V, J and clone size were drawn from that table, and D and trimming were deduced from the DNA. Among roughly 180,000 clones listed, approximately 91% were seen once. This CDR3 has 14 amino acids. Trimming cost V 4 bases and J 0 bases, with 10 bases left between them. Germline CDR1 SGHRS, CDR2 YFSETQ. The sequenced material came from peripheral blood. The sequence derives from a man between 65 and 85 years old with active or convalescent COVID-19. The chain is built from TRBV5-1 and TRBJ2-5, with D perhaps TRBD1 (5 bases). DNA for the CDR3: TGCGCCAGCAGCGTGACAGACTACCAAGAGACCCAGTACTTC. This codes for CASSVTDYQETQYF.